This T cell receptor beta chain was observed in a study of cytomegalovirus exposure and HLA in healthy donors. Overall study results and limits: Cytomegalovirus-associated status was assigned to approximately 160 TCR beta chains.

This CDR3 spans 16 amino acids. The germline V gene has CDR1 GTSNPN and CDR2 SVGIG (reference sequence). The V and J ends lost 4 bases and 7 bases, in that order; junction bases with no gene match: 15. Researchers ran the PCR with 60 Vbeta and 13 Jbeta primers. Per the original data handling: Some 11 million of the about 80 million unique TCR beta chains counted in a later analysis were shared. Method: immunoSEQ multiplex PCR; TCRdb's copy keeps in-frame clones and lacks some. V, J and clone size are those of that table, while D and trimming were read from the DNA. The sample has about 120,000 clones, under 85% seen once. Concerning this clone itself: The antigen remains undetermined.

Sample: PBMCs. V gene TRBV30 combines with J gene TRBJ2-1, with 8 bases fitting TRBD2. The source of this sequence is a young man in good health and CMV-seropositive. In DNA, the CDR3 is TGTGCCTGGAACCCCGGCGGGAGGCCCCTGGGGAATGAGCAGTTCTTC. It codes for CAWNPGGRPLGNEQFF.